This TCR beta chain was retrieved from a study of sequential checkpoint blockade in melanoma. Study information: Both treatment sequences were followed by maintenance nivolumab.

Treatment given: randomized to nivolumab then ipilimumab (arm A) or the reverse (arm B). Live CD3+CD8+ CD19− CD56− cells were sorted from PBMCs. Some clones are missing from TCRdb's copy, which holds only in-frame ones; the method was immunoSEQ multiplex PCR. The table records under 20,000 clones, roughly two thirds of them present only once. The CDR3 totals 21 residues. The ends lost 5 bases at V and 0 bases at J; junction bases unmatched: 19. Looked up from germline, CDR1 is SGHTA and CDR2 is FQGTGA. The sequence came from a human donor with melanoma. The starting material was CD8+ T cells sorted from blood (inferred from file names), obtained from a patient given nivolumab and ipilimumab in sequence. V and J are TRBV7-3 and TRBJ2-2; 9 bases are shared with TRBD2. CDR3 DNA sequence: TGTGCCAGCAGCCTCAGGGCCCTGGTTATTGCGGGAGGGCCGAACACCGGGGAGCTGTTTTTT. As protein: CASSLRALVIAGGPNTGELFF.